The T cell receptor (beta chain) under discussion was sequenced for a study of T cells in Graves' hyperthyroidism and ophthalmopathy. As for the study in general: Before any treatment, at initial diagnosis, peripheral blood was collected. General study results and limits: Blood also held most thyroid clonotypes expanded beyond 0.001. Ophthalmopathy was distinguished from stable hyperthyroidism by 13 V-J signatures.

This clonotype has at least ten counts. The antigen is not known. There were TCR beta CDR3 regions amplified from RNA transcripts. HTBI primers drove first-round RT-PCR of the TCR CDR3. MiXCR, run by TCRdb on the multiplex PCR reads, gives a single entry per CDR3 protein. The data contain a few hundred thousand distinct CDR3 sequences, roughly 20% of them singletons. Trimming at V came to 4 bases and at J to 2 bases, leaving 6 bases not matched to a gene. The germline CDR1 and CDR2 sequences are SQVTM and ANQGSEA. This CDR3 region has 14 residues. Sequencing was performed on blood. The clonotype comes from a woman aged 40 to 49 with Graves' ophthalmopathy. This chain connects TRBV29-1 to TRBJ2-5; 8 bases fit TRBD2. CDR3 bases: TGCAGCGTTGGGCGGGGGGCAAGACAAGAGACCCAGTACTTC. Translating it yields CSVGRGARQETQYF.